The T cell receptor (beta chain) under discussion was sequenced for a study of cytomegalovirus exposure and HLA in healthy donors. The PCR was carried out with 60 Vbeta primers and 13 Jbeta primers. TCRdb's table, derived via immunoSEQ multiplex PCR, lists solely in-frame clones and lacks some. The sample has about 150,000 clones; approximately 76% are singletons. V was shortened by 3 bases and J by 8 bases, with 14 bases between the two germline ends. This CDR3 region has 13 residues. Germline lookup yields CDR1 SGDLS and CDR2 YYNGEE. Donors showed nominal health when sampled, although they likely had unrecorded immune exposures.

The TCR comes from a woman under 30 in good health and CMV-seropositive. This chain joins TRBV9 and TRBJ1-2, with D possibly being TRBD1 (6 bases). The sequenced sample consisted of PBMCs. The CDR3 loop is CASSAYRAGGYTF. The CDR3 bases are TGTGCCAGCAGCGCCTACAGGGCTGGAGGCTACACCTTC.